The 7 T cell receptor beta chains presented below share a single source sample, sequenced in a study of response to subunit inactivated influenza vaccine. TCRdb re-derived calls from the RT-PCR reads in MiXCR, one entry per CDR3 protein. The table includes hundreds of thousands of distinct CDR3 sequences, around 13% detected once. The specimen was PBMCs from blood, collected approximately 15 days before vaccination. Every receptor here comes from a man in his forties or fifties who received an inactivated influenza vaccine.

This clonotype was seen a handful of times. The rearrangement uses TRBV2 and TRBJ2-3, with 13 bases lining up with TRBD2. CDR1 is SNHLY, CDR2 FYNNEI, per germline. This CDR3 region has 15 residues. The V gene end was trimmed by 5 bases and the J gene end by 5 bases; junction bases not matched to a gene: 4. The CDR3 coding sequence is TGTGCCAGCAGTCCGGGACTAGCGGGGAAAGATACGCAGTATTTT. This codes for CASSPGLAGKDTQYF.

This clonotype was counted between two and nine times. The chain links TRBV29-1 to TRBJ2-1, with 10 bases aligning to TRBD2. This CDR3 region has 16 residues. Germline CDR1 SQVTM, CDR2 ANQGSEA. The V and J ends lost 0 bases and 2 bases, in that order; junction bases with no gene match: 4. Here the CDR3 reads CSVEDGLAGAYNEQFF. CDR3 in DNA: TGCAGCGTTGAAGATGGGCTAGCGGGGGCCTACAATGAGCAGTTCTTC.

This clonotype was seen only a few times. This chain connects TRBV29-1 to TRBJ1-1; the D is unclear. Germline-derived CDR1 and CDR2 are SQVTM and ANQGSEA. The V end was cut by 4 bases, the J end by 0 bases, with 6 bases between. This CDR3 spans 12 amino acids. The CDR3 here is CSVAAVNTEAFF. The CDR3 region has the DNA TGCAGCGTTGCCGCAGTGAACACTGAAGCTTTCTTT.

The chain uses TRBV28 and TRBJ1-2, with D maybe TRBD1 (6 bases). The germline gives CDR1 MDHEN, CDR2 SYDVKM. The CDR3 is 13 residues long. The V end lost 7 bases, the J end lost 7 bases, and 16 bases lay between the germline ends. The CDR3 sequence: CASTDSGSFGYTF. The CDR3 DNA reads as TGTGCCAGCACGGACAGTGGGTCTTTTGGCTACACCTTC.

The chain is built from TRBV20-1 and TRBJ2-3; the match to TRBD2 covers 8 bases. Germline CDR1 DFQATT, CDR2 SNEGSKA (reference sequence). The J segment lost 1 base and the V segment lost 1 base, leaving 7 bases of the junction unmatched. The CDR3 has 16 amino acids. The CDR3 here is CSARGALAGGTDTQYF. The CDR3 bases are TGCAGTGCTAGAGGGGCCCTAGCGGGTGGCACAGATACGCAGTATTTT.

The V and J genes are TRBV29-1 and TRBJ1-1, with 10 bases identical to TRBD1. Germline V gives CDR1 SQVTM, CDR2 ANQGSEA. J gave up 6 bases and V 7 bases, and 5 bases lay outside the gene matches. This CDR3 contains 12 residues. This chain's CDR3 is CSAGQGTAEAFF. The DNA of the CDR3 is TGCAGCGCGGGACAGGGGACGGCTGAAGCTTTCTTT. Drawing the rest from reference TRBV29-1 and TRBJ1-1, the complete variable domain is SAVISQKPSRDICQRGTSLTIQCQVDSQVTMMFWYRQQPGQSLTLIATANQGSEATYESGFVIDKFPISRPNLTFSTLTVSNMSPEDSSIYLCSAGQGTAEAFFGQGTRLTVV.

V is TRBV4-2 and J is TRBJ2-7; D gene ambiguous. Trimming took off 0 bases at V and 2 bases at J, with 8 bases between the two ends. The CDR3 has 14 amino acids. The germline V gene has CDR1 LGHNA and CDR2 YNFKEQ. CDR3 coding DNA: TGTGCCAGCAGCCAAGATGAGTGGACCTACGAGCAGTACTTC. It specifies CASSQDEWTYEQYF.